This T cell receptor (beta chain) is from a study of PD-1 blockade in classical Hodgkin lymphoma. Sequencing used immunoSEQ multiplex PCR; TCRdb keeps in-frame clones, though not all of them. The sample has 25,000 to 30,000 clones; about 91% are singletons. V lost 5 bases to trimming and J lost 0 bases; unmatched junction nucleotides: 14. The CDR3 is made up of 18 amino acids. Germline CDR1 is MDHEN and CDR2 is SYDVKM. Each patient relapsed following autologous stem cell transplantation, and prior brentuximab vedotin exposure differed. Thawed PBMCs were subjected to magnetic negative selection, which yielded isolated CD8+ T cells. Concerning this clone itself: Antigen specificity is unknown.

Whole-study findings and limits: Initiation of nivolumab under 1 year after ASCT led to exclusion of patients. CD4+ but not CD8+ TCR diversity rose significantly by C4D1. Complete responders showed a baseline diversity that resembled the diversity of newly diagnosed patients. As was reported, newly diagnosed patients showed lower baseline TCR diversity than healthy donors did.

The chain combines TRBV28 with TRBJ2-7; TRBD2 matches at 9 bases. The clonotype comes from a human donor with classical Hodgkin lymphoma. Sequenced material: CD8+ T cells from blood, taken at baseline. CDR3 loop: CASSPLRVRLADSYEQYF. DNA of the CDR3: TGTGCCAGCAGTCCCCTCCGAGTTAGACTAGCGGACTCCTACGAGCAGTACTTC.